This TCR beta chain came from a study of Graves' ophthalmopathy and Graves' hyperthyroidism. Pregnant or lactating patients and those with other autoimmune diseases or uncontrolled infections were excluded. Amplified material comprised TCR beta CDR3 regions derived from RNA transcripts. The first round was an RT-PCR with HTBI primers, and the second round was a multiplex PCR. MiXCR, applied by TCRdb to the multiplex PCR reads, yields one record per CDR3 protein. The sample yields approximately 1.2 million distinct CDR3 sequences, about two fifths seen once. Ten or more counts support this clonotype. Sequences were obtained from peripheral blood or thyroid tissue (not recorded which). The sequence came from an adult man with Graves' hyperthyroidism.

The CDR3 region is CAISDSNTGELFF. In nucleotides, the CDR3 is TGTGCCATCAGTGACAGTAACACCGGGGAGCTGTTTTTT. The chain employs TRBV10-3 and TRBJ2-2; no definite D call. V lost 3 bases and J 2 bases, leaving 4 bases between the germline ends. The length of the CDR3 is 13 residues. Per germline, CDR1 ENHRY and CDR2 SYGVKD.